The 12 T cell receptor beta chains below were found in one sample sequenced in a study of response to subunit inactivated influenza vaccine. TCRdb processed the RT-PCR reads anew with MiXCR; each CDR3 protein has one entry. In the table there are a few hundred thousand distinct CDR3 sequences, about 11% of which are singletons. These data were likewise used in another study, on T cells expressing NK-cell markers. That source notes: A 5'RACE template switching approach incorporating UMIs was used to make TCR beta cDNA.

Sequenced here: PBMCs from blood, sampled on the day of vaccination. The receptors were gathered from a man aged 50 to 60 who received an inactivated influenza vaccine.

J is TRBJ1-2 and V is TRBV20-1; D unclear. V gave up 0 bases and J gave up 8 bases, with 13 bases separating them. This CDR3 region has 13 residues. Germline values: CDR1 DFQATT, CDR2 SNEGSKA (reference sequence). The CDR3 loop is CSARDLGKGGYTF. CDR3 sequence (DNA): TGCAGTGCTAGAGATCTTGGGAAAGGAGGCTACACCTTC.

In this sample, this clonotype turned up a few times. This chain uses TRBV24-1 with TRBJ2-2; 9 bases align to TRBD1. Germline trimming cut 2 bases from V and 5 bases from J; bases unmatched to any gene: 11. The CDR3 contains 18 residues. Germline V gives CDR1 KGHDR, CDR2 SFDVKD. The DNA of the CDR3 is TGTGCCACCAGTGATTCCGACATCTCGGACAGGGGAACCGGGGAGCTGTTTTTT. The encoded protein is CATSDSDISDRGTGELFF.

The rearrangement links TRBV20-1 to TRBJ2-2, with D possibly matching TRBD2 (7 bases). The CDR3 has 15 residues. Trimming shortened V by 0 bases and J by 5 bases, and 13 bases separated the two germline ends. Germline CDR1 reads DFQATT; CDR2 reads SNEGSKA (reference sequence). The DNA of the CDR3 is TGCAGTGCTAGAGATGGGGGGGCTGGGACCGGGGAGCTGTTTTTT. Translation: CSARDGGAGTGELFF.

The rearrangement joins TRBV5-1 to TRBJ1-6; 7 nucleotides align to TRBD1. There are 16 residues in the CDR3. With 0 bases clipped from V and 5 bases from J, the junction kept 5 bases outside the gene matches. Germline CDR1 reads SGHRS; CDR2 reads YFSETQ. The CDR3 coding sequence is TGCGCCAGCAGCTTGGGACAGGGAAGGAATAATTCACCCCTCCACTTT. Protein product: CASSLGQGRNNSPLHF. The entire variable domain, with the rest obtained from reference TRBV5-1 and TRBJ1-6, is as follows: KAGVTQTPRYLIKTRGQQVTLSCSPISGHRSVSWYQQTPGQGLQFLFEYFSETQRNKGNFPGRFSGRQFSNSRSEMNVSTLELGDSALYLCASSLGQGRNNSPLHFGNGTRLTVT.

The rearrangement uses TRBV20-1 and TRBJ2-7; TRBD2 matches 7 bases. The CDR3 loop spans 14 amino acids. V shed 5 bases and J 7 bases; nucleotides not matched to a gene: 14. The V gene's germline CDR1 is DFQATT and CDR2 SNEGSKA (reference sequence). CDR3 region: CSAGGDGMSNEQYF. The CDR3 DNA reads as TGCAGTGCTGGGGGGGACGGAATGTCGAATGAGCAGTACTTC.

The chain uses TRBV20-1 and TRBJ2-1, with TRBD1 as a possible D gene (6 bases). This CDR3 comprises 17 residues. Looked up from germline, CDR1 is DFQATT and CDR2 is SNEGSKA (reference sequence). V was pared by 3 bases and J by 0 bases, with 18 bases between. The CDR3 nucleotides are TGCAGTGCTAGGGGGGTGGGGGCGATCATCTCCTACAATGAGCAGTTCTTC. This gives the protein CSARGVGAIISYNEQFF.

Only a few counts were recorded for this clonotype. This chain links TRBV27 with TRBJ2-2; possibly TRBD2 for D (6 bases). Trimming shortened V by 2 bases and J by 8 bases, and 12 bases separated the two germline ends. The CDR3 is 14 residues long. In germline, CDR1 is MNHEY, CDR2 SMNVEV (reference sequence). CDR3 sequence (DNA): TGTGCCAGCAGTTTAGCGGGGTACCTTGGGGAGCTGTTTTTT. Protein sequence: CASSLAGYLGELFF.

This clonotype was observed a few times. The V and J genes are TRBV9 and TRBJ2-2; 13 nucleotides agree with TRBD2. Germline CDR1 and CDR2: SGDLS and YYNGEE. This CDR3 spans 16 amino acids. V shed 0 bases and J 6 bases; nucleotides not matched to a gene: 2. CDR3 protein: CASSVGLAGGAGELFF. The CDR3 nucleotides are TGTGCCAGCAGCGTAGGACTAGCGGGAGGAGCCGGGGAGCTGTTTTTT.

The CDR3 here is CATSRDLEGSQPQHF. CDR3 coding DNA: TGTGCCACCAGCAGAGATCTGGAGGGGTCTCAGCCCCAGCATTTT. The J gene is TRBJ1-5, the V gene TRBV15, with a tentative D call TRBD1 (5 bases). Germline CDR1 reads LNHNV; CDR2 reads YYDKDF (reference sequence). The CDR3 totals 15 residues. V lost 0 bases to trimming and J lost 6 bases, with 12 bases between them.

The genes are TRBV28 and TRBJ2-1; tentatively, D is TRBD2 (5 bases). Between the trimmed V and J ends, which lost 0 bases and 3 bases, there was a span of 9 bases. The CDR3 contains 15 residues. Looked up from germline, CDR1 is MDHEN and CDR2 is SYDVKM. The CDR3 spells CASSLWAEVYNEQFF. CDR3 DNA: TGTGCCAGCAGTTTATGGGCGGAGGTCTACAATGAGCAGTTCTTC.

The chain combines TRBV5-1 with TRBJ2-3, with TRBD2 identical over 10 bases. The CDR3 totals 15 residues. Germline assignment: CDR1 SGHRS and CDR2 YFSETQ. Germline trimming cut 3 bases from V and 2 bases from J; bases unmatched to any gene: 3. The CDR3 region is CASSSSGGPTDTQYF. DNA for the CDR3: TGCGCCAGCAGCTCTAGCGGGGGACCCACAGATACGCAGTATTTT.

At least ten counts were recorded for this clonotype. The V call is TRBV27, the J call TRBJ2-1, with 11 bases identical to TRBD2. V was clipped by 6 bases and J by 4 bases; unmatched bases: 5. The CDR3 sequence is 15 residues long. The germline V gene has CDR1 MNHEY and CDR2 SMNVEV (reference sequence). As DNA, the CDR3 is TGTGCCAGCAGCGCGACTAGCGGGACTTACAATGAGCAGTTCTTC. Amino acids: CASSATSGTYNEQFF.